These T cell receptor beta chains were read from a single sample in a study of neurological immune-mediated disorders. TCRdb re-analysed the 5' RACE reads in MiXCR, keeping a single row per CDR3 protein. Among around 130,000 distinct CDR3 sequences listed, roughly 3.4% were seen once. The sample taken for sequencing was PBMCs. The source is a woman in her twenties or thirties with multiple sclerosis. The CDR3 runs from the conserved cysteine through the conserved F or W. The D gene is left open where the match is weak. Not every row has a clone size; where given, it reads once, few, many or a size class.

d_call	j_call	clone_size	v_call	cdr3_nt	cdr3_aa
NA	TRBJ1-1	many	TRBV19	TGTGCCAGTCCCCCTTTGGTTGGGGGAGCGGACACTGAAGCTTTCTTT	CASPPLVGGADTEAFF
TRBD2	TRBJ2-1	many	TRBV20-1	TGCAGTGCTCAGGGGGGAGCGGGAGGGTACAATGAGCAGTTCTTC	CSAQGGAGGYNEQFF
NA	TRBJ1-5	many	TRBV7-8	TGTGCCAGCAGCCCTATCGAAACAGGGCTTAGCAATCAGCCCCAGCATTTT	CASSPIETGLSNQPQHF
TRBD1	TRBJ1-2	many	TRBV4-3	TGCGCCAGCAGCCAGAGGACAGGGGGAGCTGGCGGCTACACCTTC	CASSQRTGGAGGYTF
TRBD2	TRBJ2-5	many	TRBV5-1	TGCGCCAGCAGCTTGGGCGTTACCGGGGGGGCCGGGGAGACCCAGTACTTC	CASSLGVTGGAGETQYF
NA	TRBJ2-7	many	TRBV9	TGTGCCAGCAGCGGCCAACGGACGGTTGGGGAGCAGTACTTC	CASSGQRTVGEQYF
TRBD1	TRBJ2-2	many	TRBV5-1	TGCGCCAGCAGCTCCTGGGACAGGTTCACCGGGGAGCTGTTTTTT	CASSSWDRFTGELFF
NA	TRBJ1-1	many	TRBV12-3/TRBV12-4	TGTGCCAGCAGTTTAGGCCCCAAGAAAGGGAGGAACACTGAAGCTTTCTTT	CASSLGPKKGRNTEAFF
NA	TRBJ2-3	many	TRBV5-6	TGTGCCAGCAGCCCATCGTGGAGGGTCGGCACAGATACGCAGTATTTT	CASSPSWRVGTDTQYF
NA	TRBJ2-4	many	TRBV7-2	TGTGCCAGCAGCTTAGCCGTCACAGGGTCCAAAAACATTCAGTACTTC	CASSLAVTGSKNIQYF
TRBD1	TRBJ1-6	many	TRBV10-3	TGTGCCATCAGTGACGGGACAGGGGATTCACCCCTCCACTTT	CAISDGTGDSPLHF
NA	TRBJ1-3	many	TRBV12-3/TRBV12-4	TGTGCCAGCAGCCACGGGACTGGAAACACCATATATTTT	CASSHGTGNTIYF
NA	TRBJ2-1	many	TRBV12-3/TRBV12-4	TGTGCCAGCAGTTTACGACAGAACTACAATGAGCAGTTCTTC	CASSLRQNYNEQFF
TRBD2	TRBJ2-3	NA	TRBV5-5	TGTGCCAGCAGCCTACCCTCTAGCGGCGCCACAGATACGCAGTATTTT	CASSLPSSGATDTQYF
NA	TRBJ2-5	many	TRBV12-3/TRBV12-4	TGTGCCAGCAGTTTATCGGAGGAGACCCAGTACTTC	CASSLSEETQYF
NA	TRBJ1-1	few	TRBV20-1	TGCAGTGCCCGAGACAGCCCGATGAACACTGAAGCTTTCTTT	CSARDSPMNTEAFF
NA	TRBJ2-5	many	TRBV10-2	TGCGCCAGCGGGGAAGCGGAGACCCAGTACTTC	CASGEAETQYF
NA	TRBJ2-1	many	TRBV4-1	TGCGCCAGCAGCCAAGATGGGCGGGGATGGGAGCAGTTCTTC	CASSQDGRGWEQFF
NA	TRBJ1-4	many	TRBV20-1	TGCAGTGCTAGACTTGACAAGGGAAATGAAAAACTGTTTTTT	CSARLDKGNEKLFF
NA	TRBJ1-2	many	TRBV6-6	TGTGCCAGCAGTTACTCGACAGCTCAGGATGGCTACACCTTC	CASSYSTAQDGYTF
NA	TRBJ1-2	many	TRBV27	TGTGCCAGCAGTTTAAGGGGGAACTATGGCTACACCTTC	CASSLRGNYGYTF
TRBD1	TRBJ1-2	many	TRBV29-1	TGCAGCGTTGAAGAGCGGGACAGTGACTTC	CSVEERDSDF
NA	TRBJ2-5	many	TRBV19	TGTGCCAGTAGTATAGATTCCGGAAAGACCCAGTACTTC	CASSIDSGKTQYF
NA	TRBJ2-5	many	TRBV7-9	TGTGCCAGCAGCCGAGACAGCCGCCAGTACTTC	CASSRDSRQYF
NA	TRBJ1-2	many	TRBV20-1	TGCAGTGCTAGAGACTGGTCCTATGGCTACACCTTC	CSARDWSYGYTF
NA	TRBJ1-2	many	TRBV20-1	TGCAGTGCTAGAAGGCCAGGGGAGTTCAACGGCTACACCTTC	CSARRPGEFNGYTF
NA	TRBJ1-1	few	TRBV2	TGTGCCGGCCACGGGGCCGGGGCCACTGAAGCTTTCTTT	CAGHGAGATEAFF
NA	TRBJ1-1	many	TRBV6-2/TRBV6-3	TGTGCCGCCGCGGGGGCGCGCAACACTGAAGCTTTCTTT	CAAAGARNTEAFF
TRBD1	TRBJ2-2	many	TRBV15	TGTGCCACCAGCAGATTTGGACAGGGGAACACCGGGGAGCTGTTTTTT	CATSRFGQGNTGELFF
NA	TRBJ2-5	NA	TRBV19	TGTGCCAGTAGTCCGAATGTGGAGACCCAGTACTTC	CASSPNVETQYF
NA	TRBJ1-4	NA	TRBV6-1	TGTGCCAGCAGTGAATTGGGATTGGAGCTTGAAAAACTGTTTTTT	CASSELGLELEKLFF
NA	TRBJ2-1	many	TRBV7-2	TGTGCCAGCAGCAAAGGGGGGGGCGCAGGCCTGAATGAGCAGTTCTTC	CASSKGGGAGLNEQFF
TRBD1	TRBJ1-4	many	TRBV12-3/TRBV12-4	TGTGCCAGCGCCTTCGGGACAGGGTCGGAAAAACTGTTTTTT	CASAFGTGSEKLFF
NA	TRBJ1-1	many	TRBV3-1	TGTGCCAGCAGCCAAGTCGGAAACACTGAAGCTTTCTTT	CASSQVGNTEAFF
NA	TRBJ2-1	many	TRBV7-9	TGTGCCAGCAGCCCAGCAGGCATCCAGGGCAATGAGCAGTTCTTC	CASSPAGIQGNEQFF
NA	TRBJ1-3	NA	TRBV7-2	TGTGCCAGCAGCTTACTGGTCAACTCTGGAAACACCATATATTTT	CASSLLVNSGNTIYF
TRBD2	TRBJ2-3	NA	TRBV20-1	TGCAGTGCTAGAGGGGACTACCAAGATACGCAGTATTTT	CSARGDYQDTQYF
NA	TRBJ2-6	NA	TRBV5-6	TGTGCCAGCAGCTTTAGTTTTTCGGGTTCTGGGGCCAACGTCCTGACTTTC	CASSFSFSGSGANVLTF
NA	TRBJ2-5	many	TRBV7-2	TGTGCCAGCAGCTTTACGGTACAAGAGACCCAGTACTTC	CASSFTVQETQYF
NA	TRBJ2-7	many	TRBV20-1	TGCAGTGCTAGCCCCGGGACAAGGGCTGGGGAGCAGTACTTC	CSASPGTRAGEQYF
NA	TRBJ1-4	NA	TRBV4-3	TGCGCCAGCAGCCAAGCTAAGGGTGCAACTAATGAAAAACTGTTTTTT	CASSQAKGATNEKLFF
NA	TRBJ2-3	many	TRBV20-1	TGCAGTGCTAGAGATCGGACAGGCACAGATACGCAGTATTTT	CSARDRTGTDTQYF
TRBD1	TRBJ2-7	many	TRBV29-1	TGCAGCGTTTCGACAGGGTGGGTCGACGAGCAGTACTTC	CSVSTGWVDEQYF
TRBD2	TRBJ2-1	many	TRBV3-1	TGTGCCAGCAGTCCGACTAGCGGGGGGACGGAGCAGTTCTTC	CASSPTSGGTEQFF
NA	TRBJ2-3	many	TRBV20-1	TGCAGTGCTAGGGGCTGGCTAGCAGGAGATACGCAGTATTTT	CSARGWLAGDTQYF
TRBD1	TRBJ2-7	NA	TRBV6-2/TRBV6-3	TGTGCCAGCTTGCCCCTTGTACAGGGGTATTACGAGCAGTACTTC	CASLPLVQGYYEQYF
TRBD2	TRBJ2-1	many	TRBV20-1	TGCAGTGCTAGCCGAGCGGGGAACTCCTACAATGAGCAGTTCTTC	CSASRAGNSYNEQFF
NA	TRBJ1-5	many	TRBV7-2	TGTGCCAGCAGCTTAGAACGGACAGAAGCTGGGCCCCAGCATTTT	CASSLERTEAGPQHF
NA	TRBJ1-6	many	TRBV4-1	TGCGCCAGCAGCCAAGTTTCGGCCCGGTTGGGTTCACCCCTCCACTTT	CASSQVSARLGSPLHF
NA	TRBJ2-7	many	TRBV12-3/TRBV12-4	TGTGCCAGCAGTCTAACACAGGGTTACGAGCAGTACTTC	CASSLTQGYEQYF
NA	TRBJ1-5	many	TRBV12-3/TRBV12-4	TGTGCCAGCAGTGGAACAGGGTTCAATCAGCCCCAGCATTTT	CASSGTGFNQPQHF
NA	TRBJ1-3	many	TRBV6-1	TGTGCCAGCAGTCAGGACGGAAACACCATATATTTT	CASSQDGNTIYF
TRBD1	TRBJ2-1	few	TRBV18	TGTGCCAGCTCACCGAACAGGGGGGCTTACAATGAGCAGTTCTTC	CASSPNRGAYNEQFF
TRBD2	TRBJ2-1	many	TRBV15	TGTGCCACCAGCAGAGAAGGACTAGCGGGAGAGGAGCAGTTCTTC	CATSREGLAGEEQFF
NA	TRBJ2-4	many	TRBV20-1	TGCAGTGCTAGAGCCCATAATACACTAGCCAAAAACATTCAGTACTTC	CSARAHNTLAKNIQYF